This TCR beta chain was profiled in a study of T cells in Graves' hyperthyroidism and ophthalmopathy. Study information: Sampling of peripheral blood happened at initial diagnosis, prior to any treatment. Broader study findings: Clonotypes that were expanded in thyroid above 0.001 mostly appeared in blood too.

Hyperthyroidism in the patients, aged 18 to 65, was newly diagnosed and under 2 months in duration. From more than 9.5 ml of fresh peripheral blood, PBMCs were isolated. This clonotype was seen a handful of times. Its antigen is still unknown. From RNA transcripts, TCR beta CDR3 regions were amplified. HTBI primers were employed in a first-round RT-PCR of the TCR CDR3. TCRdb itself ran the multiplex PCR reads through MiXCR, one entry per CDR3 protein. The sample has roughly 700,000 distinct CDR3 sequences, 17% seen once. CDR3 size: 14 residues. The ends lost 5 bases at V and 3 bases at J; junction bases unmatched: 6.

This rearrangement joins TRBV12-3 or TRBV12-4 to TRBJ2-7; 8 bases are shared with TRBD1. This sequence originates from a man between 45 and 60 years old with Graves' hyperthyroidism. The material sequenced was blood. In DNA form, the CDR3 reads TGTGCCAGCAGTCCCAACAGGGGGAACTACGAGCAGTACTTC. This sequence encodes CASSPNRGNYEQYF.